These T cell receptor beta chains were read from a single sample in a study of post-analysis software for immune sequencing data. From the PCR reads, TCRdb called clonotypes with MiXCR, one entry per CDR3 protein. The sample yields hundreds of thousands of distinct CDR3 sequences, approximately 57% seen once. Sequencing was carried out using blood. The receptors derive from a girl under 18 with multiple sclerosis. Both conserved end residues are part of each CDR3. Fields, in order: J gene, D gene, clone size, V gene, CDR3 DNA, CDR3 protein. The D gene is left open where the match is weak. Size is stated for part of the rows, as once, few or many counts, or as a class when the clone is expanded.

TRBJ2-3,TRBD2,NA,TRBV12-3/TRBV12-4,TGTGCCAGCAGTTTAGAGACTAGCCCGACCGCAGATACGCAGTATTTT,CASSLETSPTADTQYF
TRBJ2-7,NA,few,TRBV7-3,TGTGCCAGCAGCTTAACGACCTCCTACGAGCAGTACTTC,CASSLTTSYEQYF
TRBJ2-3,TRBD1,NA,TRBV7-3,TGTGCCAGCAGCTTAACAGGGGACAGGGGTACAGATACGCAGTATTTT,CASSLTGDRGTDTQYF
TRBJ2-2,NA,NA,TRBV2,TGTGCCAGCAGTCTCCTACTTAGCGGCGGGGAGCTGTTTTTT,CASSLLLSGGELFF
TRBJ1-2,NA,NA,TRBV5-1,TGCGCCAGCGGAAGGGACGGGGGGGAGTACACCTTC,CASGRDGGEYTF
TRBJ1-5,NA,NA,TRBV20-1,TGCAGTGCTACACCACAGAATTTTTTAAGCAATCAGCCCCAGCATTTT,CSATPQNFLSNQPQHF
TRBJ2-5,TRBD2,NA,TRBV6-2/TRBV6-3,TGTGCCAGCAGCTCACCCAGGGATAGCGGGAGGGGAGGAGAGACCCAGTACTTC,CASSSPRDSGRGGETQYF
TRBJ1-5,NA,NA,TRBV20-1,TGCAGTGCTAGTTTCCAAGGACTCGCAAGCAATCAGCCCCAGCATTTT,CSASFQGLASNQPQHF
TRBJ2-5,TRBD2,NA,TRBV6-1,TGTGCCAGCAGCCCCGGGGCGGGACTAGCGGGAGTTCGGGTGAGAGAGACCCAGTACTTC,CASSPGAGLAGVRVRETQYF
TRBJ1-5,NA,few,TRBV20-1,TGCAGTGCTAGACCTTTTAATAGCAATCAGCCCCAGCATTTT,CSARPFNSNQPQHF
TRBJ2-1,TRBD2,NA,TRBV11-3,TGTGCCAGCAGCTTAGGGGGGACTAGCGGGAGGGGTAATGAGCAGTTCTTC,CASSLGGTSGRGNEQFF
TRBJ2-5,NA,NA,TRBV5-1,TGCGCCGGCAGCAGGGGACTGTCGGCGACCCAGTACTTC,CAGSRGLSATQYF
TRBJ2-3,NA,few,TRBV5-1,TGCGCCAGCAGCTTGTCCCCACTAGCTAGGTCAGCCGATACGCAGTATTTT,CASSLSPLARSADTQYF
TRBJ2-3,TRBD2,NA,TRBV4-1,TGCGCCAGCAGCCAAGATCGGGGGGTTGATACAGATACGCAGTATTTT,CASSQDRGVDTDTQYF